The source of this TCR beta chain is a study of cytomegalovirus exposure and HLA in healthy donors. The study, taken as a whole, reports: It was in a later analysis that TCR association rates were seen to vary by HLA locus, highest for DRB1 and lowest for HLA-C.

The length of the CDR3 is 18 residues. Germline loops: CDR1 SGHAT, CDR2 FQNNGV. Deletions cut 1 base from V and 4 bases from J, with 17 bases between. In the case of this clone: Its specificity is unknown.

In the PCR, 60 Vbeta and 13 Jbeta primers were used. Measured with immunoSEQ multiplex PCR; TCRdb has only the in-frame clones, and not every one. The data show 120,000 to 150,000 clones, with roughly 80% seen just once and approximately 8.2% held by the top ten. The sequenced material came from PBMCs. This clonotype was obtained from a woman aged 45-59 years in good health and CMV-seropositive. The chain couples TRBV11-2 to TRBJ1-6; D remains ambiguous. The CDR3 coding sequence is TGTGCCAGCAGCTTAGGCCGGGATTGGCCCAGTTATAATTCACCCCTCCACTTT. Translation: CASSLGRDWPSYNSPLHF.